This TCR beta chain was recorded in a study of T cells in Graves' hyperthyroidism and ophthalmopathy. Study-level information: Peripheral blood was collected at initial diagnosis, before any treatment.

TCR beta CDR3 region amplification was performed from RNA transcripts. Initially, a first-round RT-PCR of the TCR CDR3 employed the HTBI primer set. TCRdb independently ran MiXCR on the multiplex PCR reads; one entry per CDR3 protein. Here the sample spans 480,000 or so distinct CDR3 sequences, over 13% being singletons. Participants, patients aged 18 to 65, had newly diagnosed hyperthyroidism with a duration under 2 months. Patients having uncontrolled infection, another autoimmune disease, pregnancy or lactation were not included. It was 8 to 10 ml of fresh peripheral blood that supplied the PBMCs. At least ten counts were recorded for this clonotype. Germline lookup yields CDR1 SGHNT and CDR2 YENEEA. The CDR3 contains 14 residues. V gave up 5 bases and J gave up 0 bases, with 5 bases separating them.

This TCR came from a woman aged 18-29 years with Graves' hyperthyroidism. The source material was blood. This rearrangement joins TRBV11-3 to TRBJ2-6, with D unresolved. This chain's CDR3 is CASSQSSGANVLTF. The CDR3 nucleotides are TGTGCCAGCAGCCAGAGCTCTGGGGCCAACGTCCTGACTTTC.